This T cell receptor beta chain was recorded in a study of beta chain features in type 1 diabetes. Overall study context: In all, around 100,000,000 sorted cells from all samples were analyzed.

Study observations and caveats: Reduced insertions and increased deletions marked VDJ junctions in type 1 diabetes patients. Relative to healthy donors, patients appeared to have naive, central memory and Treg TCRB repertoires that were more similar.

Sequencing targeted expressed TCRB transcripts, as all isolated RNA had been reverse transcribed. This table comes from immunoSEQ multiplex PCR, and its TCRdb copy is limited to in-frame clones, with some not included. There are 150,000 or so clones in the sample; around 51% occur only once, and approximately 0.4% lies in the top ten. Deletions cut 5 bases from V and 1 base from J, with 12 bases between. Germline CDR1 and CDR2: GTSNPN and SVGIG (reference sequence). CDR3 size: 14 residues. As for this clone: Its antigen is unidentified.

The gene calls are TRBV30 and TRBJ2-1; D is perhaps TRBD1 (6 bases). Input material: Tregs from blood. The receptor was derived from a man in his late teens or twenties in good health. CDR3 bases: TGTGCCTGGGGAGGACAGATTTCCTACAATGAGCAGTTCTTC. It is translated as CAWGGQISYNEQFF. The whole variable domain, filled in from reference TRBV30 and TRBJ2-1, reads SQTIHQWPATLVQPVGSPLSLECTVEGTSNPNLYWYRQAAGRGLQLLFYSVGIGQISSEVPQNLSASRPQDRQFILSSKKLLLSDSGFYLCAWGGQISYNEQFFGPGTRLTVL.